The next 29 T cell receptor beta chains were all read from a single sample in a study of cytomegalovirus exposure and HLA in healthy donors. The PCR was carried out with 60 Vbeta primers and 13 Jbeta primers. The repertoire was sequenced with immunoSEQ multiplex PCR; TCRdb's copy has only in-frame clones and lacks some. The table shows about 160,000 clones, with 80% to 90% occurring only once. Sequencing input: PBMCs. The origin of the receptors is a woman in her forties or fifties in good health and CMV-seronegative.

The V gene is TRBV9, the J gene TRBJ1-2; tentative D call: TRBD1 (6 bases). This CDR3 is built from 17 residues. Per the germline V gene, CDR1 is SGDLS and CDR2 is YYNGEE. V dropped 0 bases and J dropped 8 bases, with 23 bases sitting between them. The CDR3 coding sequence is TGTGCCAGCAGCGTAGGTCTAACGGGAAGGGGGAAGGGAGGCTACACCTTC. Translated, it gives CASSVGLTGRGKGGYTF.

The rearrangement uses TRBV5-1 and TRBJ1-3; D remains ambiguous. V was pared by 5 bases and J by 2 bases, with 8 bases between. CDR1 is SGHRS, CDR2 YFSETQ, per germline. This CDR3 spans 13 amino acids. The CDR3 DNA reads as TGCGCCAGCAGATCGGGAGCTGGAAACACCATATATTTT. Residues: CASRSGAGNTIYF.

V gene TRBV2 combines with J gene TRBJ1-2; 8 nucleotides line up with TRBD1. The CDR3 totals 14 residues. The trim removed 7 bases at V and 3 bases at J, leaving 7 bases unmatched. CDR1 SNHLY and CDR2 FYNNEI come from the germline V gene. CDR3 protein: CASNGGQAYYGYTF. CDR3 in DNA: TGTGCCAGCAATGGGGGACAGGCGTACTATGGCTACACCTTC.

This clone was recorded a few times. This rearrangement joins TRBV6-6 to TRBJ1-2; D might be TRBD1 (5 bases). The CDR3 loop spans 15 amino acids. The V gene's germline CDR1 is MNHNY and CDR2 SVGAGI (reference sequence). The V and J ends lost 8 bases and 4 bases respectively, with 20 bases between them. DNA for the CDR3: TGTGCCAGCTCAGAGACAGAGTCCCGTGGCTATGGCTACACCTTC. Translation: CASSETESRGYGYTF.

DNA for the CDR3: TGTGCCAGCAGTCATCGACAGGGTCCTGCTGGCTACACCTTC. Residues: CASSHRQGPAGYTF. The rearrangement uses TRBV6-6 and TRBJ1-2; 7 bases match TRBD1. The CDR3 spans 14 residues. Per germline, CDR1 MNHNY and CDR2 SVGAGI (reference sequence). The V segment lost 5 bases and the J segment 7 bases; nucleotides outside the gene matches: 10.

J is TRBJ2-7 and V is TRBV7-9, with a tentative D call TRBD2 (5 bases). Between the trimmed V and J ends, which lost 2 bases and 2 bases, there was a span of 16 bases. From germline, CDR1 is SEHNR and CDR2 FQNEAQ (reference sequence). The CDR3 sequence is 16 residues long. The CDR3 DNA is TGTGCCAGCAGCTTAAGAACGTTAGCGAACCCCTACGAGCAGTACTTC. Translated, it gives CASSLRTLANPYEQYF.

The chain employs TRBV11-3 and TRBJ1-1; 7 bases are a match to TRBD1. The germline CDR1 and CDR2 sequences are SGHNT and YENEEA. The CDR3 length is 13 residues. Unmatched junction bases numbered 1, after V lost 5 bases and J lost 1 base. As DNA, the CDR3 is TGTGCCAGCAGCAGGGACAGGAACACTGAAGCTTTCTTT. This translates into CASSRDRNTEAFF.

The rearrangement uses TRBV18 and TRBJ1-1, with 8 bases matching TRBD1. CDR3 length: 14 amino acids. CDR1 KGHSH and CDR2 LQKENI come from the germline V gene. After removal of 6 bases from V and 1 base from J, the junction contained 4 bases not matched to a gene. CDR3 bases: TGTGCCAGCTCCCCCGGACAGGGGAACACTGAAGCTTTCTTT. It yields the protein CASSPGQGNTEAFF.

The chain recombines TRBV29-1 with TRBJ2-3; possibly TRBD2 for D (6 bases). The ends were cut back, 3 bases at V and 0 bases at J, with 10 bases in the middle. The CDR3 has 14 residues. CDR1 and CDR2 (germline): SQVTM, ANQGSEA. This chain's CDR3 is CSVEGGISTDTQYF. The CDR3 coding sequence is TGCAGCGTTGAGGGCGGGATTAGCACAGATACGCAGTATTTT.

The J gene is TRBJ2-2, the V gene TRBV7-9; 7 bases line up with TRBD1. The CDR3 totals 15 residues. CDR1 SEHNR and CDR2 FQNEAQ come from the germline V gene (reference sequence). J lost 5 bases, V lost 5 bases, and 8 bases had no gene match. CDR3 loop: CASSPPADRTGELFF. CDR3 DNA: TGTGCCAGCAGCCCCCCAGCGGACAGGACCGGGGAGCTGTTTTTT. Combining the CDR3 with reference TRBV7-9 and TRBJ2-2 gives the whole variable domain DTGVSQNPRHKITKRGQNVTFRCDPISEHNRLYWYRQTLGQGPEFLTYFQNEAQLEKSRLLSDRFSAERPKGSFSTLEIQRTEQGDSAMYLCASSPPADRTGELFFGEGSRLTVL.

This chain links TRBV18 with TRBJ2-1; 8 bases are a match to TRBD1. Losses at the gene ends were 3 bases for V and 5 bases for J; bases not matched to a gene: 9. The CDR3 has 16 amino acids. Germline V gene data show CDR1 as KGHSH and CDR2 as LQKENI. The CDR3 DNA follows: TGTGCCAGCTCACCCGCGACAGGGGTCCTACACAATGAGCAGTTCTTC. Encoded protein: CASSPATGVLHNEQFF. Full variable domain (remainder filled in from reference TRBV18 and TRBJ2-1): NAGVMQNPRHLVRRRGQEARLRCSPMKGHSHVYWYRQLPEEGLKFMVYLQKENIIDESGMPKERFSAEFPKEGPSILRIQQVVRGDSAAYFCASSPATGVLHNEQFFGPGTRLTVL.

This clone is a singleton in its sample. The CDR3 protein is CASSFLGPEAFF. CDR3 sequence (DNA): TGTGCCAGCAGCTTCTTGGGCCCTGAAGCTTTCTTT. The V call is TRBV11-2, the J call TRBJ1-1; D is undetermined. Germline CDR1 reads SGHAT; CDR2 reads FQNNGV. The CDR3 extends over 12 amino acids. V lost 3 bases to trimming and J lost 6 bases, with 8 bases between them.

This chain connects TRBV6-1 to TRBJ1-1; D perhaps matches TRBD1 (5 bases). V was clipped by 10 bases and J by 1 base, with 7 bases between them. Germline-derived CDR1 and CDR2 are MNHNS and SASEGT. The CDR3 covers 11 residues. CDR3 coding DNA: TGTGCCACCGACAGGAACACTGAAGCTTTCTTT. Amino acid sequence: CATDRNTEAFF.

The chain combines TRBV6-1 with TRBJ1-5, with 9 positions matching TRBD1. Germline assignment: CDR1 MNHNS and CDR2 SASEGT. V lost 1 base, J lost 10 bases, and 5 bases stayed unmatched. The CDR3 spans 14 residues. The CDR3 is CASSEGTGVYPQHF. In nucleotides, the CDR3 is TGTGCCAGCAGTGAAGGGACAGGGGTTTATCCCCAGCATTTT.

The chain carries TRBV19 and TRBJ2-2, with TRBD1 identical over 9 bases. The CDR3 runs 14 residues. V lost 6 bases and J lost 5; bases outside the gene matches: 4. Germline CDR1 LNHDA, CDR2 SQIVND (reference sequence). The CDR3 DNA reads as TGTGCCAGTAGGGACAGGGGACGGACCGGGGAGCTGTTTTTT. Translated, it gives CASRDRGRTGELFF.

This rearrangement joins TRBV14 to TRBJ1-4; TRBD1 is a possible D gene (6 bases). This CDR3 has 15 amino acids. CDR1 SGHDN and CDR2 FVKESK come from the germline V gene. Trimming removed 4 bases from V and 0 bases from J, with 9 bases in between. CDR3 DNA: TGTGCCAGCAGCCTTCGGACAGCAACTAATGAAAAACTGTTTTTT. This gives the protein CASSLRTATNEKLFF.

This clone occurred a few times. V gene TRBV30 combines with J gene TRBJ1-5, with 8 bases lining up with TRBD1. J gave up 2 bases and V 3 bases, and 3 bases lay outside the gene matches. Germline assignment: CDR1 GTSNPN and CDR2 SVGIG (reference sequence). The CDR3 spans 14 residues. In DNA, the CDR3 is TGTGCCTGGAGCCCGACAGGGGGCAATCAGCCCCAGCATTTT. It encodes CAWSPTGGNQPQHF.

The chain couples TRBV7-7 to TRBJ1-3; D unclear. From germline, CDR1 is SSHAT and CDR2 FNYEAQ (reference sequence). Deletions cut 5 bases from V and 3 bases from J, with 8 bases between. This CDR3 spans 13 amino acids. The CDR3 region is CASSLDIGNTIYF. In DNA, the CDR3 is TGTGCCAGCAGCCTAGACATTGGAAACACCATATATTTT.

This clone was seen a handful of times. The genes are TRBV12-2 and TRBJ2-2; TRBD2 was called by the table and not checked on the DNA. TRBV12-2 is shown as a pseudogene. The CDR3 is made up of 16 amino acids. The CDR3 DNA reads as TGTGCAAGTCGCTTAGGGGGGGGGCCGAACACCGGGGAGCTGTTTTTT. Its translation is CASRLGGGPNTGELFF.

The rearrangement uses TRBV9 and TRBJ2-3; D is uncertain. CDR3 length: 15 residues. From germline, CDR1 is SGDLS and CDR2 YYNGEE. The V end was cut by 7 bases, the J end by 0 bases, with 15 bases between. CDR3 sequence: CASGRVTSSTDTQYF. In nucleotides, the CDR3 is TGTGCCAGCGGAAGAGTGACATCTAGCACAGATACGCAGTATTTT.

V and J are TRBV6-6 and TRBJ1-2; the D gene is possibly TRBD1 (6 bases). The germline V and J ends were trimmed by 7 bases and 4 bases, with 16 bases remaining between them. Germline V CDR1 and CDR2: MNHNY, SVGAGI (reference sequence). The CDR3 is made up of 14 amino acids. This CDR3 reads CASTQATGLYGYTF. In nucleotides, the CDR3 is TGTGCCAGCACCCAAGCGACAGGCCTCTATGGCTACACCTTC.

The chain employs TRBV6-5 and TRBJ1-2, with D possibly TRBD1 on 6 matching bases. CDR1 and CDR2 (germline): MNHEY, SVGAGI. Trimming removed 6 bases from V and 0 bases from J, with 14 bases in between. The CDR3 spans 15 residues. In DNA form, the CDR3 reads TGTGCCAGCAGGCCCAGGACAGCCACTAACTATGGCTACACCTTC. It encodes CASRPRTATNYGYTF.

The V call is TRBV7-9, the J call TRBJ1-2; 10 positions agree with TRBD1. This CDR3 is 14 amino acids long. Germline V gives CDR1 SEHNR, CDR2 FQNEAQ (reference sequence). Trimming took 8 bases from V and 3 from J; bases not matched to a gene: 6. The CDR3 nucleotides read TGTGCCAGCGTCCTAGGGACAGGGGACTATGGCTACACCTTC. It specifies CASVLGTGDYGYTF.

The chain joins TRBV6-5 to TRBJ2-2; D is ambiguous. Germline V gene data show CDR1 as MNHEY and CDR2 as SVGAGI. This CDR3 region has 14 residues. V shed 2 bases and J shed 0 bases, with 4 bases lying between them. The CDR3 sequence is CASSYGPNTGELFF. In DNA, the CDR3 is TGTGCCAGCAGTTACGGCCCGAACACCGGGGAGCTGTTTTTT.

The chain recombines TRBV7-9 with TRBJ2-3, with D possibly matching TRBD2 (6 bases). This CDR3 contains 15 residues. V lost 5 bases to trimming and J lost 2 bases, with 14 bases between them. CDR1 and CDR2 (germline): SEHNR, FQNEAQ (reference sequence). Here the CDR3 DNA reads TGTGCCAGCAGCGGAGGGATGGGGGTCACAGATACGCAGTATTTT. It specifies CASSGGMGVTDTQYF.

The CDR3 reads CASSHGGDEKLFF. DNA for the CDR3: TGTGCCAGCAGCCACGGAGGGGATGAAAAACTGTTTTTT. This sequence joins TRBV27 and TRBJ1-4, with D maybe TRBD1 (5 bases). The CDR3 length is 13 residues. Trimming pared 6 bases from V and 6 bases from J, leaving 11 bases between. From germline, CDR1 is MNHEY and CDR2 SMNVEV (reference sequence).

This rearrangement joins TRBV7-9 to TRBJ1-2; tentatively, D is TRBD1 (5 bases). The germline CDR1 and CDR2 sequences are SEHNR and FQNEAQ (reference sequence). V lost 1 base and J 6 bases, leaving 12 bases between the germline ends. This CDR3 has 14 amino acids. CDR3 sequence: CASSLEAGHHGYTF. CDR3 DNA: TGTGCCAGCAGCTTAGAGGCAGGGCATCATGGCTACACCTTC.

The rearrangement joins TRBV4-3 to TRBJ2-5; 12 bases align to TRBD2. CDR3 length: 17 amino acids. V gave up 1 base and J gave up 5 bases; unmatched junction bases: 8. Germline V lookup: CDR1 LGHNA, CDR2 YSLEER. CDR3: CASSQASGGALTETQYF. The CDR3 nucleotides read TGCGCCAGCAGCCAAGCTAGCGGGGGGGCCCTAACGGAGACCCAGTACTTC.

The V and J genes are TRBV6-6 and TRBJ2-1; possible D gene TRBD1, 5 bases. In germline, CDR1 is MNHNY, CDR2 SVGAGI (reference sequence). The V end was cut by 6 bases, the J end by 12 bases, with 15 bases between. There are 12 residues in the CDR3. CDR3: CASSAGFAAQFF. Here the CDR3 DNA reads TGTGCCAGCAGCGCAGGGTTCGCCGCGCAGTTCTTC.